These T cell receptor beta chains were read from a single sample in a study of human CD4 T cells and Enterobacteriaceae. Assay: immunoSEQ multiplex PCR; the TCRdb copy retains only in-frame clones and omits some. The table includes some 29,000 clones, approximately 84% detected once. The sequenced sample was memory CD4+ T cells from blood. These receptors were obtained from a human donor in good health. Both conserved end residues are part of each CDR3. Each record gives: D gene, clone size, V gene, J gene, CDR3 DNA, CDR3 protein. A D gene is named only where the DNA matches it firmly. Only some rows state a clone size, as once, few, many or a class for expanded clones.

.	.	TRBV13	TRBJ1-2	TGTGCCAGCAGCTGGGACCGAGCTAACTATGGCTACACCTTC	CASSWDRANYGYTF
TRBD1	.	TRBV27	TRBJ2-7	TGTGCCAGCAGCTACCGGGACAGGGGTTACGAGCAGTACTTC	CASSYRDRGYEQYF
TRBD2	.	TRBV2	TRBJ2-7	TGTGCCAGCAGGAGGTTTAGCGGGAGCTCCTACGAGCAGTACTTC	CASRRFSGSSYEQYF
.	few	TRBV11-3	TRBJ2-2	TGTGCCAGCAGCTTGAGGACAACGAACACCGGGGAGCTGTTTTTT	CASSLRTTNTGELFF
.	.	TRBV5-6	TRBJ1-5	TGTGCCAGCAGCTTGCAGGGATTGAGCAATCAGCCCCAGCATTTT	CASSLQGLSNQPQHF
TRBD2	.	TRBV29-1	TRBJ2-3	TGCAGCGTCGGGGTAGCGGGAAGCACAGATACGCAGTATTTT	CSVGVAGSTDTQYF
.	few	TRBV30	TRBJ2-3	TGTGCCTGGAGTGTAAGGACAGGGAGGGGTCCAGATACGCAGTATTTT	CAWSVRTGRGPDTQYF
.	.	TRBV7-2	TRBJ2-3	TGTGCCAGCAGCTTAGCGTTAACAGGAGTAGATACGCAGTATTTT	CASSLALTGVDTQYF
TRBD2	once	TRBV18	TRBJ2-1	TGTGCCAGCTCACCACCCACTAGCGGGAGAAATGAGCAGTTCTTC	CASSPPTSGRNEQFF
.	.	TRBV27	TRBJ2-7	TGTGCCAGCAGTTTTGCCCCCTCCTACGAGCAGTACTTC	CASSFAPSYEQYF
.	once	TRBV30	TRBJ1-5	TGTGCCTGGACTGGGAATAGCAATCAGCCCCAGCATTTT	CAWTGNSNQPQHF
.	.	TRBV5-5	TRBJ2-7	TGTGCCAGCAGCCCTATTGTGGGGACCTACGAGCAGTACTTC	CASSPIVGTYEQYF
TRBD1	.	TRBV28	TRBJ1-5	TGTGCCAGCACCACGGACAGGGACTACTATCAGCCCCAGCATTTT	CASTTDRDYYQPQHF
.	.	TRBV27	TRBJ2-5	TGTGCCAGCAGTTTAATGGGGCAGAGCCAAGAGACCCAGTACTTC	CASSLMGQSQETQYF
.	once	TRBV2	TRBJ2-1	TGTGCCAGCGAGTTAGAAAGCTCCTACAATGAGCAGTTCTTC	CASELESSYNEQFF
.	.	TRBV11-3	TRBJ2-2	TGTGCCAGCAGCCTGGGGGTAAACACCGGGGAGCTGTTTTTT	CASSLGVNTGELFF
.	.	TRBV10-1	TRBJ1-3	TGCGCCAGCAGGTATGGGGCGAACTCTGGAAACACCATATATTTT	CASRYGANSGNTIYF
TRBD1	.	TRBV4-1	TRBJ2-5	TGCGCCAGCAGCCATCACGGGACAGGGCAAGAGACCCAGTACTTC	CASSHHGTGQETQYF